This TCR beta chain was sequenced during a study of cytomegalovirus exposure and HLA in healthy donors. Study results and limitations: TCR beta chains numbering more than 150 were designated cytomegalovirus-associated. Analysis performed later showed TCR beta chains linked to HLA being more clonally expanded than equally common others. Reportedly, HLA-A and HLA-B alleles of most subjects were accurately predicted from TCR beta.

This CDR3 is built from 14 residues. Germline loops: CDR1 SGHDT, CDR2 YYEEEE. Trimming stripped 7 bases from V and 5 bases from J, with 19 bases between. Primers for the PCR totalled 60 Vbeta and 13 Jbeta. TCRdb's copy holds only in-frame clones and misses some; the assay was immunoSEQ multiplex PCR. The sample has about 120,000 clones; over 70% are singletons. Worth noting for this clone: No antigen is known for it.

Sequencing was carried out using PBMCs. The V gene is TRBV5-6, the J gene TRBJ2-7; D is perhaps TRBD1 (5 bases). The receptor was derived from a female donor in good health and CMV-seropositive. CDR3 in amino acids: CASSPRQGSNEQYF. The CDR3 nucleotides read TGTGCCAGCTCCCCCCGGCAGGGATCCAACGAGCAGTACTTC.